A selection of T cell receptor beta chains follows, all from one sample in a study of T-cell reconstitution after alpha-beta-depleted transplantation in children. TCRdb reprocessed the PCR reads with MiXCR, giving one entry per CDR3 protein. Among roughly 790,000 distinct CDR3 sequences listed, 15% to 20% were seen once. Here the sequenced sample was PBMCs, mostly from graft donor cells, taken 360 days after TCRalphabeta/CD19-depleted stem cell transplant. These TCRs come from a male patient younger than 18 who had a stem cell transplant for acute lymphoblastic leukemia, so the T cells may come from the graft donor. Both conserved end residues are part of each CDR3. The D gene is left open where the match is weak. Part of the rows lack a size; the others show once, few, many or a class for expanded clones.

V gene	D gene	J gene	clone size	CDR3 protein	CDR3 DNA
TRBV11-2	.	TRBJ2-2	.	CASSLYAGNTGELFF	TGTGCCAGCAGCTTATATGCGGGGAACACCGGGGAGCTGTTTTTT
TRBV3-1	TRBD2	TRBJ2-1	.	CASSQHRTSGINNEQFF	TGTGCCAGCAGCCAACATCGGACTAGCGGGATAAACAATGAGCAGTTCTTC
TRBV24-1	.	TRBJ1-2	.	CATSAGGPNYGYTF	TGTGCCACCAGTGCGGGTGGGCCTAACTATGGCTACACCTTC
TRBV20-1	TRBD1	TRBJ1-2	few	CSARQGGTNGYTF	TGCAGTGCTAGGCAGGGGGGCACTAACGGCTACACCTTC
TRBV7-9	.	TRBJ2-1	.	CASSLVSRPNEQFF	TGTGCCAGCAGCTTAGTATCTCGGCCGAATGAGCAGTTCTTC
TRBV5-1	.	TRBJ2-2	.	CASSQVRRGRDTGELFF	TGCGCCAGCAGCCAAGTTCGCAGGGGCCGGGACACCGGGGAGCTGTTTTTT
TRBV7-7	.	TRBJ1-4	.	CASSLRDLKGEKLFF	TGTGCCAGCAGCTTAAGGGATCTAAAGGGTGAAAAACTGTTTTTT
TRBV11-1	.	TRBJ2-7	many	CASTKLAPDALGNSYEQYF	TGTGCCAGCACCAAATTAGCGCCCGACGCCCTTGGTAACTCCTACGAGCAGTACTTC
TRBV5-1	TRBD1	TRBJ2-3	.	CASSLGTGRGTDTQYF	TGCGCCAGCAGCTTGGGGACAGGGAGAGGCACAGATACGCAGTATTTT
TRBV20-1	.	TRBJ1-2	.	CSARDLAGFYGYTF	TGCAGTGCTAGAGATCTGGCAGGTTTTTATGGCTACACCTTC
TRBV9	.	TRBJ1-1	few	CASSVEGYMNTEAFF	TGTGCCAGCAGCGTAGAAGGATACATGAACACTGAAGCTTTCTTT
TRBV4-1	TRBD2	TRBJ2-1	.	CASSPPRLAVYNEQFF	TGCGCCAGCAGCCCACCTAGACTAGCGGTCTACAATGAGCAGTTCTTC
TRBV20-1	TRBD1	TRBJ2-3	.	CSGRDRVPATITQYF	TGCAGTGGTCGCGACAGGGTGCCGGCTACCATAACGCAGTATTTT
TRBV4-1	.	TRBJ2-5	few	CASSQAGAQYF	TGCGCCAGCAGCCAAGCAGGGGCCCAGTACTTC
TRBV10-3	.	TRBJ2-7	.	CAISVQAYEQYF	TGTGCCATCAGTGTACAAGCCTACGAGCAGTACTTC
TRBV2	TRBD2	TRBJ2-1	.	CASRAGLAVSYNEQFF	TGTGCCAGCAGAGCCGGACTAGCGGTTTCCTACAATGAGCAGTTCTTC
TRBV7-8	TRBD1	TRBJ1-1	few	CASSLKDRVNTEAFF	TGTGCCAGCAGCCTCAAGGACAGGGTGAACACTGAAGCTTTCTTT
TRBV7-9	.	TRBJ2-1	few	CASSFVQGEDNEQFF	TGTGCCAGCAGCTTTGTCCAGGGGGAGGACAATGAGCAGTTCTTC
TRBV12-3/TRBV12-4	.	TRBJ2-3	.	CASELIKNTDTQYF	TGTGCCAGCGAACTGATAAAAAACACAGATACGCAGTATTTT
TRBV10-3	.	TRBJ1-1	.	CAISFLENTEAFF	TGTGCCATCAGTTTTCTGGAGAACACTGAAGCTTTCTTT
TRBV20-1	.	TRBJ1-2	.	CSAAFLDPAKGYTF	TGCAGTGCCGCATTTTTGGATCCCGCTAAGGGCTACACCTTC
TRBV7-9	.	TRBJ2-7	few	CASSLGGAGRYEQYF	TGTGCCAGCAGCTTAGGGGGAGCGGGCCGCTACGAGCAGTACTTC
TRBV12-3/TRBV12-4	TRBD2	TRBJ2-1	many	CASSFLAEVYNEQFF	TGTGCCAGCAGTTTCCTAGCGGAGGTCTACAATGAGCAGTTCTTC
TRBV5-4	TRBD1	TRBJ2-7	once	CASSIRDRGRGEQYF	TGTGCCAGCAGCATACGGGACAGGGGGCGAGGCGAGCAGTACTTC
TRBV7-2	.	TRBJ2-1	many	CASSLFRSEPYNEQFF	TGTGCCAGCAGCTTATTCCGTAGCGAGCCTTACAATGAGCAGTTCTTC
TRBV25-1	.	TRBJ1-1	few	CASSAYEGGEFTEAFF	TGTGCCAGCAGTGCCTACGAGGGGGGCGAGTTTACTGAAGCTTTCTTT
TRBV7-8	.	TRBJ2-7	.	CASSFRRGVVREQYF	TGTGCCAGCAGCTTTAGGCGAGGGGTGGTCCGCGAGCAGTACTTC
TRBV27	TRBD2	TRBJ2-7	.	CASSLQGASGTLYEQYF	TGTGCCAGCAGCCTACAGGGAGCTAGCGGGACCCTATACGAGCAGTACTTC
TRBV30	.	TRBJ1-6	few	CAGRDRPGSPLHF	TGTGCCGGAAGGGACCGGCCTGGCTCACCCCTCCACTTT
TRBV5-5	.	TRBJ2-3	.	CASSLGAGPTDTQYF	TGTGCCAGCAGCTTGGGCGCAGGGCCCACAGATACGCAGTATTTT
TRBV27	.	TRBJ1-1	.	CASSFQGWATEAFF	TGTGCCAGCAGTTTCCAGGGGTGGGCCACTGAAGCTTTCTTT
TRBV20-1	.	TRBJ2-1	.	CSARAGSVATNEQFF	TGCAGTGCTAGAGCGGGCTCGGTAGCGACCAATGAGCAGTTCTTC
TRBV20-1	TRBD2	TRBJ2-2	few	CSTRQAGGTGELFF	TGCAGTACACGACAGGCGGGGGGCACCGGGGAGCTGTTTTTT
TRBV27	.	TRBJ1-2	.	CASTKSGTVNPLNYGYTF	TGTGCCAGCACCAAATCTGGGACCGTCAACCCGCTTAACTATGGCTACACCTTC
TRBV20-1	.	TRBJ2-5	few	CSPKRTEQETQYF	TGCAGTCCTAAAAGGACTGAGCAAGAGACCCAGTACTTC
TRBV15	TRBD1	TRBJ2-3	many	CATSRDRQGGFTSTDTQYF	TGTGCCACCAGCAGAGATCGACAGGGGGGATTCACTAGCACAGATACGCAGTATTTT
TRBV25-1	.	TRBJ1-2	.	CASSEWQFGYTF	TGTGCCAGCAGTGAATGGCAGTTTGGCTACACCTTC
TRBV11-1	.	TRBJ2-3	few	CASSLLRAPDTQYF	TGTGCCAGCAGCTTACTACGCGCCCCAGATACGCAGTATTTT
TRBV5-1	.	TRBJ2-7	few	CASSLDTDYYEQYF	TGCGCCAGCAGCCTCGACACCGACTACTACGAGCAGTACTTC
TRBV20-1	TRBD1	TRBJ1-1	many	CSADRGPAEAFF	TGCAGTGCAGACAGGGGGCCTGCTGAAGCTTTCTTT
TRBV2	.	TRBJ1-4	.	CASSEDAWNEKLFF	TGTGCCAGCAGTGAGGATGCTTGGAACGAAAAACTGTTTTTT
TRBV10-3	TRBD2	TRBJ2-5	many	CAISESLAGGGKTQYF	TGTGCCATCAGTGAGAGCCTAGCGGGAGGCGGGAAGACCCAGTACTTC
TRBV20-1	.	TRBJ2-5	few	CSARGIQETQYF	TGCAGTGCTAGAGGCATCCAAGAGACCCAGTACTTC
TRBV9	.	TRBJ2-2	few	CASSPEGSISTGELFF	TGTGCCAGCAGCCCTGAGGGCAGTATCTCTACCGGGGAGCTGTTTTTT
TRBV29-1	.	TRBJ2-4	.	CSVKGRTKNIQYF	TGCAGCGTTAAGGGAAGGACCAAAAACATTCAGTACTTC
TRBV29-1	TRBD1	TRBJ2-2	.	CSVIDRVHAGELFF	TGCAGCGTTATTGACAGGGTTCATGCCGGGGAGCTGTTTTTT
TRBV7-9	TRBD2	TRBJ2-1	few	CASSLLGRASDEQFF	TGTGCCAGCAGCTTACTCGGGAGGGCCTCGGATGAGCAGTTCTTC
TRBV29-1	.	TRBJ2-3	.	CSVESADYTDTQYF	TGCAGCGTTGAGTCGGCGGACTACACAGATACGCAGTATTTT
TRBV6-1	.	TRBJ2-3	many	CASPGTSHTDTQYF	TGTGCCAGCCCCGGGACCTCGCACACAGATACGCAGTATTTT
TRBV27	.	TRBJ2-7	.	CASKEQPMYEQYF	TGTGCCAGCAAGGAGCAGCCCATGTACGAGCAGTACTTC
TRBV6-4	.	TRBJ2-1	.	CASSPDSGPYNEQFF	TGTGCCAGCAGTCCGGATAGCGGCCCCTACAATGAGCAGTTCTTC
TRBV4-1	.	TRBJ2-1	few	CASSQGGRSGRYNEQFF	TGCGCCAGCAGCCAAGGAGGTCGGTCGGGGCGCTACAATGAGCAGTTCTTC
TRBV2	.	TRBJ2-3	.	CASRADYTQYF	TGTGCCAGCAGAGCCGATTATACGCAGTATTTT
TRBV9	.	TRBJ2-3	few	CASSALPSTDTQYF	TGTGCCAGCAGCGCGCTTCCCAGCACAGATACGCAGTATTTT
TRBV3-1	TRBD2	TRBJ2-7	few	CASSWGLAGFEQYF	TGTGCCAGCAGCTGGGGACTAGCGGGTTTCGAGCAGTACTTC